Below are 10 T cell receptor beta chains sequenced from a single sample in a study of blood T cell repertoires in COVID-19 (dated by TCRdb to about 2020). Library generation was performed with the immunoSEQ multiplex PCR assay. In TCRdb, the immuneACCESS table is reduced to in-frame sequences with V and J assigned. These tables do not hold every clone; where another copy was compared, an unresolved V gene accounts for under half, and the others remain unexplained. This sample comprises some 38,000 clones, roughly 80% of them detected only once. The top ten constitute over 1.5% of the sample. The sequenced material came from peripheral blood. The source is a man aged 55 to 70 with COVID-19, enrolled during active disease.

A few counts support this clone. The chain carries TRBV7-2 and TRBJ2-2; 12 nucleotides line up with TRBD2. The CDR3 length is 17 residues. V dropped 5 bases and J dropped 6; count of bases not matched to a gene: 10. The germline CDR1 and CDR2 sequences are SGHTA and FQGNSA. The CDR3 is CASSPSLAGGRAGELFF. In nucleotides, the CDR3 is TGTGCCAGCAGCCCCTCACTAGCGGGAGGCCGTGCCGGGGAGCTGTTTTTT.

The V and J genes are TRBV6-2 or TRBV6-3 and TRBJ1-5; the match to TRBD1 covers 7 bases. CDR1 MNHEY and CDR2 SVGEGT come from the germline V gene. V was pared by 2 bases and J by 0 bases, with 4 bases of the junction left unmatched. The CDR3 totals 16 residues. CDR3 sequence: CASSYEGAYSNQPQHF. The CDR3 region has the DNA TGTGCCAGCAGTTACGAGGGGGCCTATAGCAATCAGCCCCAGCATTTT.

The chain joins TRBV5-1 to TRBJ1-2; D remains ambiguous. CDR1 is SGHRS and CDR2 is YFSETQ in the germline V gene. V was shortened by 6 bases and J by 8 bases, with 14 bases between the two germline ends. The CDR3 sequence is 12 residues long. CDR3 DNA sequence: TGCGCCAGCAATGTGGGAGATGGAGGCTACACCTTC. This gives the protein CASNVGDGGYTF. The complete variable domain, with remaining parts taken from reference TRBV5-1 and TRBJ1-2, reads KAGVTQTPRYLIKTRGQQVTLSCSPISGHRSVSWYQQTPGQGLQFLFEYFSETQRNKGNFPGRFSGRQFSNSRSEMNVSTLELGDSALYLCASNVGDGGYTFGSGTRLTVV.

The chain carries TRBV24-1 and TRBJ2-5; D uncertain. V dropped 5 bases and J dropped 8 bases, with 17 bases sitting between them. The CDR3 covers 14 residues. The germline V gene encodes CDR1 KGHDR and CDR2 SFDVKD. CDR3 amino acids: CATSGSLSRGTQYF. Written as DNA, the CDR3 is TGTGCCACCAGTGGGTCCTTGTCCCGTGGCACCCAGTACTTC.

The J gene is TRBJ2-3, the V gene TRBV5-1; D gene uncertain. The CDR3 covers 15 residues. Germline V gene sequence: CDR1 SGHRS, CDR2 YFSETQ. Trimming removed 1 base from V and 2 bases from J, with 11 bases in between. The CDR3 DNA reads as TGCGCCAGCAGCTTGACACCAACATTCACAGATACGCAGTATTTT. Its protein product is CASSLTPTFTDTQYF.

The genes are TRBV10-3 and TRBJ1-1; perhaps TRBD1 as D (6 bases). The CDR3 covers 16 residues. Between the trimmed V and J ends, which lost 3 bases and 4 bases, there was a span of 18 bases. Germline loops: CDR1 ENHRY, CDR2 SYGVKD. The CDR3: CAISDPKGGESTEAFF. CDR3 nucleotides: TGTGCCATCAGTGACCCAAAGGGGGGGGAGAGCACTGAAGCTTTCTTT.

This clone is a singleton in its sample. The V call is TRBV11-2, the J call TRBJ1-1; possibly TRBD1 for D (6 bases). V gave up 3 bases and J gave up 1 base, with 9 bases separating them. This CDR3 is built from 14 residues. Per germline, CDR1 SGHAT and CDR2 FQNNGV. Here the CDR3 reads CASSFGRGNTEAFF. The DNA for the CDR3 is TGTGCCAGCAGCTTCGGCAGGGGGAACACTGAAGCTTTCTTT.

This clone was observed once. The chain joins TRBV6-5 to TRBJ2-7, with 9 bases identical to TRBD2. CDR3 size: 14 residues. Per germline, CDR1 MNHEY and CDR2 SVGAGI. V trimming: 7 bases; J trimming: 3 bases; junction bases outside the gene matches: 7. DNA for the CDR3: TGTGCCAGCACCGGACTAGCGAGTCTCTACGAGCAGTACTTC. Its protein is CASTGLASLYEQYF.

A single count supports this clone. The rearrangement joins TRBV3-1 (or the pseudogene TRBV3-2) to TRBJ1-1; weak D call: TRBD1 (5 bases). The CDR3 totals 16 residues. V was clipped by 1 base and J by 0 bases, with 12 bases between them. Germline assignment: CDR1 LGHDT and CDR2 YNNKEL (reference sequence). The DNA of the CDR3 is TGTGCCAGCAGCCAAGCAGGGTCCCGTATGAACACTGAAGCTTTCTTT. It yields the protein CASSQAGSRMNTEAFF.

The chain links TRBV7-7 to TRBJ1-5; D may be TRBD1 (6 bases). V gave up 2 bases and J gave up 4 bases, with 15 bases separating them. The CDR3 covers 16 residues. Germline values: CDR1 SSHAT, CDR2 FNYEAQ (reference sequence). The CDR3 bases are TGTGCCAGCAGCTTAAGGGGGGGCCAGGGAAATCAGCCCCAGCATTTT. It yields the protein CASSLRGGQGNQPQHF.